This TCR beta chain was profiled in a study of T cell responses to AZD1222 COVID-19 vaccine. Overall study results and limits: CD4 TCRs linked to vaccination spanned spike, dominating at 160-218 and 743-854. Targets within unmutated variant regions were reportedly found for nearly half of spike-specific TCRs.

Sequencing was performed with immunoSEQ multiplex PCR; in TCRdb, only in-frame clones are kept and a portion is missing. Altogether tens of thousands of clones are present, about nine tenths being singletons, with the ten largest covering roughly 5.9%. Points on this clone: As yet, its antigen is unknown.

CDR1 is MDHEN, CDR2 SYDVKM, per germline. The CDR3 consists of 13 residues. V lost 3 bases, J lost 2 bases, and 7 bases lay in between. The sample was peripheral blood, taken 28 days after the second AZD1222 dose. This chain connects TRBV28 to TRBJ1-2; D gene ambiguous. The origin of this receptor is an adult who received the AZD1222 COVID-19 vaccine. The CDR3 nucleotides are TGTGCCAGCAGTTTTCTAGGGAACTATGGCTACACCTTC. Encoded protein: CASSFLGNYGYTF.